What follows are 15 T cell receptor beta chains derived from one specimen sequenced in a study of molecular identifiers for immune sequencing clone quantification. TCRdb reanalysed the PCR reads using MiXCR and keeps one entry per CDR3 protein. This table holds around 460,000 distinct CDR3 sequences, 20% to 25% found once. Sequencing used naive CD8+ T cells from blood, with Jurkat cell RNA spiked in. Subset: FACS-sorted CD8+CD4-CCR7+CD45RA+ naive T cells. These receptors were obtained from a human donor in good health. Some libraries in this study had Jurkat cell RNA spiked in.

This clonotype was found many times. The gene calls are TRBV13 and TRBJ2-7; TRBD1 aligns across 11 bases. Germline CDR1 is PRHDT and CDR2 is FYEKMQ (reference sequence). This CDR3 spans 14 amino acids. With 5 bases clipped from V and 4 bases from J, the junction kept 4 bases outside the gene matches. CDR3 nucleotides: TGTGCCAGCAGCCAACGGGACAGGGGGTACGAGCAGTACTTC. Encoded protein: CASSQRDRGYEQYF.

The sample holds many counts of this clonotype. CDR3 sequence: CASSTPGGISSYEQYF. The DNA of the CDR3 is TGTGCCAGTAGTACCCCCGGCGGGATTAGCTCCTACGAGCAGTACTTC. V and J are TRBV19 and TRBJ2-7, with D perhaps TRBD2 (6 bases). The germline V gene encodes CDR1 LNHDA and CDR2 SQIVND (reference sequence). V was shortened by 4 bases and J by 0 bases, with 16 bases between the two germline ends. The CDR3 consists of 16 residues.

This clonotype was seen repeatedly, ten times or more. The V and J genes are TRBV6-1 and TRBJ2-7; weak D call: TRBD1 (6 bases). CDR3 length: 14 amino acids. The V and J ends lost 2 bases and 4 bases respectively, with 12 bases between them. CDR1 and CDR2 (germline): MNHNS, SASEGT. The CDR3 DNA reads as TGTGCCAGCAGTGAAAGCGGACAGATTTACGAGCAGTACTTC. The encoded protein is CASSESGQIYEQYF.

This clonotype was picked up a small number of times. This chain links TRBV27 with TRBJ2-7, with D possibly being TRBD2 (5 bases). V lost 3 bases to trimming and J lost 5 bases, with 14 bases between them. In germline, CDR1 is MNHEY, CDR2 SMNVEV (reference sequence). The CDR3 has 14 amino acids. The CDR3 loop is CASSFPGYRHEQYF. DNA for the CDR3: TGTGCCAGCAGTTTCCCGGGGTATAGGCACGAGCAGTACTTC.

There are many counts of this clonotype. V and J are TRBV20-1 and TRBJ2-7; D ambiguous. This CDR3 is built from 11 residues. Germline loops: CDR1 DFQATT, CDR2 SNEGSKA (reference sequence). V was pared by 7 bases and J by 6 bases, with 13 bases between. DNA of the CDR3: TGCAGTGTGGAGCTAGGGATCGAGCAGTACTTC. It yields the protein CSVELGIEQYF.

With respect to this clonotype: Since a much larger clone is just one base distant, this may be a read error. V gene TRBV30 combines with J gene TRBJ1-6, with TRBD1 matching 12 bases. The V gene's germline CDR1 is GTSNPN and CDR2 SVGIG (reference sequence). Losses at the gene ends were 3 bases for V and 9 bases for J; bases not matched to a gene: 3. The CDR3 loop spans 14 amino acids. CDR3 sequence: CAWRSGQGASPLHF. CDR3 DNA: TGTGCCTGGAGATCGGGACAGGGGGCTTCACCCCTCCACTTT. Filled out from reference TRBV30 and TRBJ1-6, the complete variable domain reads SQTIHQWPATLVQPVGSPLSLECTVEGTSNPNLYWYRQAAGRGLQLLFYSVGIGQISSEVPQNLSASRPQDRQFILSSKKLLLSDSGFYLCAWRSGQGASPLHFGNGTRLTVT.

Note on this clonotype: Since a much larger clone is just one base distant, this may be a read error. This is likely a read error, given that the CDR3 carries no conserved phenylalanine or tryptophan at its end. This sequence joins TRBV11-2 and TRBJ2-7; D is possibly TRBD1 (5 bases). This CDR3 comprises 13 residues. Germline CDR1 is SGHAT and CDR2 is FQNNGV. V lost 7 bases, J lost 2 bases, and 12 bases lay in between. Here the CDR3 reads CASTWGTTYEQYS. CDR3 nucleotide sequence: TGTGCCAGCACCTGGGGCACAACCTACGAGCAGTACTCC.

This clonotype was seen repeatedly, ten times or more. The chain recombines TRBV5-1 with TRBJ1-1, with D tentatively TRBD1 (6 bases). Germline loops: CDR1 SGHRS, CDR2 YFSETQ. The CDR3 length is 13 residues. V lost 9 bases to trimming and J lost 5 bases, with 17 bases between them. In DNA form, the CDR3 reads TGCGCCACCAGTTTTACAGGGTTGACTGAAGCTTTCTTT. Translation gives CATSFTGLTEAFF.

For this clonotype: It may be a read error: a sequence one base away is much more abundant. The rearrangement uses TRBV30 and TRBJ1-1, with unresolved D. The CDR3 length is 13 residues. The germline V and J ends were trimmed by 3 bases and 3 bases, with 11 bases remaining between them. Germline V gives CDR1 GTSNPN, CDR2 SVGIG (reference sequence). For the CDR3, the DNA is TGTGCCTGGAGGATCGAGGAGTACACTGAAGCTTTCTTT. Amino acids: CAWRIEEYTEAFF.

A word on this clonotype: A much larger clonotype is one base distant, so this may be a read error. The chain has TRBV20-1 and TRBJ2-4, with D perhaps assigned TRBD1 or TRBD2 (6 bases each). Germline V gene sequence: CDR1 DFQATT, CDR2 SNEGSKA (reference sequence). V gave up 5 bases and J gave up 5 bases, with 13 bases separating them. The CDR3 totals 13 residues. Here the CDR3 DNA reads TGCAGTGCTTATGAACGGGGGCAAAACATTCAGTACTTC. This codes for CSAYERGQNIQYF.

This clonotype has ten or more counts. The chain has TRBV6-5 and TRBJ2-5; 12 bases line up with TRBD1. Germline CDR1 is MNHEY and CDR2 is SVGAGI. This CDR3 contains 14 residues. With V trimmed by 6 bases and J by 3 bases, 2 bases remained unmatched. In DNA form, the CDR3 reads TGTGCCAGCAGGGGGACAGGGGGCGAAGAGACCCAGTACTTC. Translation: CASRGTGGEETQYF.

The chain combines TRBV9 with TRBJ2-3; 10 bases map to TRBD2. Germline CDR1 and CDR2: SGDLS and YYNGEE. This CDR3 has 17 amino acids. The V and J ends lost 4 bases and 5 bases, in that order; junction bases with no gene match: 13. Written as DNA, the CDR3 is TGTGCCAGCAGCCTCCTGGGGAGCGGGGGGGCGGGAGATACGCAGTATTTT. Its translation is CASSLLGSGGAGDTQYF.

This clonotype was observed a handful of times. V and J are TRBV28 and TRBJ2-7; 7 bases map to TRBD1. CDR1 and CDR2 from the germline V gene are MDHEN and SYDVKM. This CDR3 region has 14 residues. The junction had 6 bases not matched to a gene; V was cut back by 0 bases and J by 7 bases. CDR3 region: CASSLWIQGWEQYF. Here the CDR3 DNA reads TGTGCCAGCAGTTTATGGATACAGGGGTGGGAGCAGTACTTC.

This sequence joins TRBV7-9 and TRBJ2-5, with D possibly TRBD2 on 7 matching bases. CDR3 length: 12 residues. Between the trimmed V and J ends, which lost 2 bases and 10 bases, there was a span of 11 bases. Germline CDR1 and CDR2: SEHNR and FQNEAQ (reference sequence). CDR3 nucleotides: TGTGCCAGCAGCTTAAGGGGGGGTGACCAGTACTTC. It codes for CASSLRGGDQYF.

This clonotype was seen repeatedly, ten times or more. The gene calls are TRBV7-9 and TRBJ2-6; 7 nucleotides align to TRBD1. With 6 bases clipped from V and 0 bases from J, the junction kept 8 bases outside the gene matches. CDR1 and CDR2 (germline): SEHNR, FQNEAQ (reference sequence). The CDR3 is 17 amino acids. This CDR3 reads CASRWDSQSSGANVLTF. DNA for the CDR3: TGTGCCAGCAGATGGGACAGCCAGAGCTCTGGGGCCAACGTCCTGACTTTC.